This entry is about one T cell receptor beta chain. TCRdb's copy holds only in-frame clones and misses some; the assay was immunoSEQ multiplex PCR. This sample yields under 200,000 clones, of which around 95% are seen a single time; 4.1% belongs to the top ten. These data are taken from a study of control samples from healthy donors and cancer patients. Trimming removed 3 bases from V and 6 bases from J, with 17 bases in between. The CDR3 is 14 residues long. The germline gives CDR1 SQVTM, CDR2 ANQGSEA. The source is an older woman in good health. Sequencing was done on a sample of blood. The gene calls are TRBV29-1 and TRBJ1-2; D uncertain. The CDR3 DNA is TGCAGCGTTGAGGCAGAGTTGGAGGCACATGGCTACACCTTC. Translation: CSVEAELEAHGYTF. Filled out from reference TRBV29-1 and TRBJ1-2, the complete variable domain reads SAVISQKPSRDICQRGTSLTIQCQVDSQVTMMFWYRQQPGQSLTLIATANQGSEATYESGFVIDKFPISRPNLTFSTLTVSNMSPEDSSIYLCSVEAELEAHGYTFGSGTRLTVV.